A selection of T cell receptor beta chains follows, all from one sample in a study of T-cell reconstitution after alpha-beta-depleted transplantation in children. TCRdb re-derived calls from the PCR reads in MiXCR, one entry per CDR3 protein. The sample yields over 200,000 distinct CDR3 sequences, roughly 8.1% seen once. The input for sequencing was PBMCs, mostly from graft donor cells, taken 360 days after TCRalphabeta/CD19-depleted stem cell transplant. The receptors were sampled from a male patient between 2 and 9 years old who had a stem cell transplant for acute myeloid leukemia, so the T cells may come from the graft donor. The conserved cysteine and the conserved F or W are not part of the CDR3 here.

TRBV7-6,ASSCCGVSYEQY
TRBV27,ASSIVLPGRRMDEQF
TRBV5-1,ASSPGLAGNEQF
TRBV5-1,ASSLVGGGFPMNTEAF
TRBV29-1,SGTTGDYGYT
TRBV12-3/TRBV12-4,ASSFRGYKQF
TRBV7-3,ASSSLGGNIQY
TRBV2,ASTFEYEQY
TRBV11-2,ASSLGGRDQPQH
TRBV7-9,ASSSSRTPQVADTQY
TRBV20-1,SARDGRSPTAGEKLF
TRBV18,ASSPRLGARNTEAF
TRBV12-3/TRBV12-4,ASSFPRTSGRGNEQF
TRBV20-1,SAYSPTSGSLDTQY
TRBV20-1,SASDRNSYEQY
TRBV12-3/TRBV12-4,ASSSRKFNEQF
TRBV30,AWSVPGTSFIGELF
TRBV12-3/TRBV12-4,ASSLARWKQGANSNQPQH
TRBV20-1,SARDQFRGLAGELF
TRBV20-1,SARFGADTQY
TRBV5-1,ASSLGRGGTQY
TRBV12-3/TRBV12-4,ASSFPKTGGTGELF
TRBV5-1,ASSLAGSGSYQETQY
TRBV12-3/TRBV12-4,ASPPSASATGEQY
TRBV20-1,SASRSGQGSEQF
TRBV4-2,ASSQGAYRGQETQY
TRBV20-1,SARGPVNQETQY
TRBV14,ASSQGLAGNNEQF
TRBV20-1,SAPEYNEQF